This T cell receptor (beta chain) was found in a study of blood T cell repertoires in COVID-19. Clones were read by immunoSEQ multiplex PCR, and TCRdb kept only the in-frame ones, dropping some. This sample yields nearly 95,000 clones, of which roughly 84% are seen a single time; 4.9% belongs to the top ten. Germline loops: CDR1 SGHAT, CDR2 FQNNGV. The CDR3 contains 14 residues. V shed 6 bases, J shed 0 bases, and the junction held 4 bases outside the gene matches. This sequence originates from a woman aged 80 or over with acute or convalescent COVID-19. The sample comprised peripheral blood. The V call is TRBV11-2, the J call TRBJ2-7; 8 positions agree with TRBD1. CDR3 amino acids: CASSRDRLSYEQYF. CDR3 nucleotides: TGTGCCAGCAGTCGGGACAGGCTCTCCTACGAGCAGTACTTC. The full variable domain, completed using reference TRBV11-2 and TRBJ2-7, is EAGVAQSPRYKIIEKRQSVAFWCNPISGHATLYWYQQILGQGPKLLIQFQNNGVVDDSQLPKDRFSAERLKGVDSTLKIQPAKLEDSAVYLCASSRDRLSYEQYFGPGTRLTVT.